This TCR beta chain was profiled in a study of cytomegalovirus exposure and HLA in healthy donors (dated by TCRdb to about 2017). Concerning the study at large: An earlier analysis of 587 of the donors reported approximately 280 Gb of sequence data and 117 million unique TCR beta sequences obtained from around 190 million T cells. The aim of the study was to test whether cataloging public T cell receptors could identify signatures of past pathogen exposure. Of the approximately 400 genotyped donors, 70% to 90% were placed in the genetic ancestry cluster associated with self-reported Caucasian donors. Roughly 300 gigabases of sequencing data and approximately 85 million unique TCR sequences were included in an early release covering 500 to 750 HLA-typed donors. Class I and class II HLA loci were covered by the typing at four-digit resolution. Alongside the repertoire data, information on donor age, sex, ethnicity and CMV serostatus was compiled. Using immunosequencing, the study profiled T cell repertoires from about 620 subjects and related those repertoires to cytomegalovirus serostatus. In an earlier analysis of 550 to 700 of the donors, high-throughput TCR beta sequencing was used to judge whether each TCR beta V gene segment behaved as functional or pseudogenic. Among about 400 genotyped donors of the cohort, an average of roughly 230,000 unique TCR beta nucleotide sequences was sequenced per donor, of which about 20% were non-productive. The later analysis used no new phenotypic data to find candidate immune exposures, relying instead on TCR beta sequences and their occurrence across donors. About five DR-DQ haplotypes were treated as single units for association and clustering because of strong linkage in the cohort. Besides the first cohort of 550 to 750 subjects, a separate validation cohort made up of some 110 different subjects was used. To predict cytomegalovirus infection status, the study combined high-throughput TCR immunosequencing, statistical association of individual TCRs with disease status, and machine learning. To study patterns of TCR occurrence, a later analysis re-analyzed previously published TCR beta repertoires from 700 or so donors and added high-resolution HLA genotyping. A later genetic analysis used genome-wide SNP genotypes for about 65% of the roughly 670 donors, treating that subset as a discovery cohort. Typing coverage differed by locus: A, B, C, DRB1 and DQB1 were typed in about 629-640 donors, DQA1 in 500 to 550, DPA1 in approximately 600, and DPB1 in 450 to 480. All discovery cohort repertoires had been generated using a single sequencing platform.

The CDR3 covers 14 residues, taking in both the cysteine and the phenylalanine. Just the 42-base CDR3 DNA is kept, in frame starting at base 1. Deletion took 5 bases off V and 3 bases off J, with a span of 14 bases between the germline ends. The germline V gene (reference sequence) gives CDR1 as SEHNR and CDR2 as FQNEAQ. A note on this clone: No antigen is known for it. The record has no base qualities; no much larger clone is one base away.

General conclusions and limits of the study: In a later analysis, around 17,000 TCR beta sequences were associated with specific HLA alleles at a false discovery rate of 0.05. The study listed approximately 150 TCR beta chains as associated with cytomegalovirus. According to a later genetic analysis, donors in an Asian-associated ancestry cluster had fewer N-insertions in productive TCRs than the roughly 670-donor mean. Linkage disequilibrium might explain the correlated functional status among segregating V segments, but an unknown experimental factor could not be ruled out. This cohort had only TCR beta chains sequenced, and the lack of alpha or paired-chain data limited which features could be detected. A later analysis found that HLA-associated TCR beta chains were more clonally expanded and had lower generation probabilities than equally common non-associated chains. Broadly in line with IMGT annotations, most TCR beta V segments showed up in productive rearrangements about 90% or about 30% of the time in an earlier analysis of several hundred of the donors. A further reported finding was that TCR beta sequences accurately predicted the HLA-A and HLA-B alleles for most subjects in the first cohort. According to a later analysis, most CMV-associated TCR beta chains appeared to be HLA-restricted, and the HLA associations seemed to be driven largely by CMV exposure. The only immune exposure information available for the cohort was CMV serostatus. A later analysis found that TCR association rates varied across HLA loci, with DRB1 alleles showing the most associated TCRs and HLA-C alleles the fewest. The 87-base-pair reads could not distinguish some IMGT-functional V segments, including TRBV6-2 and TRBV6-3, so those segments were excluded. Presence/absence analyses assumed roughly uniform sequencing depth across donors, an assumption that may not hold. Most TCR sequences were observed very rarely across donors, whereas some public TCRs were present in many individuals. It was suggested by the authors that the approach could potentially be generalized to other disease states and immunological phenotypes. V-gene and J-gene trimming of TCR beta chains was associated with a missense DCLRE1C variant in a later genetic analysis, and the association was replicated in an independent cohort. When HLA alleles, especially DR and DQ, strongly co-occurred, attributing TCR associations to individual alleles was difficult. Because some donors lacked HLA typing at each locus, the association tests relied only on the typed subset. According to a later analysis, parvovirus B19, influenza, CMV and Epstein-Barr virus appeared linked to several top co-occurrence clusters. A cluster of highly shared sequence variants was judged likely to be a technical artifact of the sequencing pipeline. Cytomegalovirus status was reported to be diagnosed by the classifier with high specificity and sensitivity in both the original and validation cohorts. Because counts were too low, roughly 17 rarely observed V segments, including chromosome 9 orphons, were left out of the earlier analysis of over 550 of the donors. A few of the identified cytomegalovirus-associated TCR beta chains were confirmed in vitro to be specific for cytomegalovirus antigens.

Receptors were amplified or captured by the immunoSEQ multiplex PCR assay. A mixture of 60 forward primers for TCR Vbeta segments and 13 reverse primers for TCR Jbeta segments was used in the multiplex PCR. The CDR3 region of rearranged TCR beta genes was amplified from genomic DNA by a multiplex PCR assay. Amplified TCR beta libraries were sequenced as 87-base-pair reads on the Illumina HiSeq System. In the authors' own workflow: Across the 500 to 700 repertoires, a later analysis counted approximately 83 million unique TCR beta chains, roughly 11 million of which were shared by at least two donors. Raw reads were error-corrected and collapsed into unique sequences with a nearest-neighbor algorithm that merged closely related sequences to remove PCR and sequencing errors. CDR3 sequences were aligned to IMGT reference sequences to assign V, D and J gene segments. For a sequence to be retained, a match of at least six nucleotides was required to both a V gene segment and a J gene segment. A rearrangement was called productive if the CDR3 had no stop codons and remained in frame with V and J, and every other rearrangement was called non-productive. Following IMGT convention, CDR3 was defined as the stretch from the second conserved V-encoded cysteine up to the conserved J-encoded phenylalanine. The earlier analysis of about 590 of the donors excluded sequences that lacked an unambiguous match to a single V gene segment. In an earlier analysis of several hundred of the donors, a V segment was called functional when productive rearrangements were above 56.7%, and segregating when the standard deviation between donors exceeded 5%. To diagnose cytomegalovirus status from the catalog of TCR beta chain sequences, a statistical classification framework was built. V and J gene assignment, in a later analysis, came from comparing TCR nucleotide sequences with IMGT/GENE-DB human TR gene sequences. In a later analysis, CDR3 sequences and most-parsimonious VDJ recombination scenarios were assigned using the TCRdist pipeline. In a later analysis, each TCR beta chain was defined by its CDR3 amino acid sequence together with its V-gene family, and reads lacking a unique V-gene family were excluded. A later analysis removed 592 highly shared, low-generation-probability nucleotide sequences to deal with suspected cross-contamination and a sequencing artifact. In a later analysis, a clonal expansion index for each public chain was calculated from normalized within-repertoire ranks of inferred template counts. A later analysis computed generation probabilities with a VDJ recombination model fitted to out-of-frame rearrangements, and checked the results against IGoR. A later analysis scored TCR-TCR, TCR-HLA and TCR-CMV co-occurrence with hypergeometric tests, applying a repertoire-size bias correction to TCR pairs. In a later analysis, false discovery rates were estimated by permuting HLA or CMV assignments 20 times. A later analysis grouped co-occurring TCRs with DBSCAN, adding TCRdist sequence similarity when clustering within HLA-allele-positive subsets. Repertoires with fewer than 30,000 or more than 120,000 public chains were left out of co-occurrence clustering, as were several repertoires with anomalous nucleotide sharing. TCRdb carries this immuneACCESS record with in-frame sequences only. Its versions omit some clonotypes, under half of them owing to an unresolved V gene in the studies checked, with the rest unexplained. D and trimming come from the DNA, and the V and J calls and clone size come from that table. This sample holds over 200,000 clones; roughly four fifths were observed only once. 0.58% of the sample is in the top ten clones.

The cohort was made up of around 720 healthy bone marrow donors. Cohort members were all nominally healthy when sampled, although unrecorded immune exposures were likely present. The donor was CMV seronegative and belonged to the group of over 350 seronegative cohort members. A peripheral blood sample was provided by each donor, and peripheral blood mononuclear cells were used for TCR beta sequencing. Genomic DNA was extracted from the blood cell samples with the Qiagen DNeasy Blood Extraction Kit. This chain joins TRBV7-9 to TRBJ2-7; 6 matching bases give a weak D call of TRBD1. The receptor was derived from a woman in her thirties or forties in good health and CMV-seronegative. Source material: PBMCs. The DNA sequence follows: TGTGCCAGCAGCCGGACAGTGAGGGGCTACGAGCAGTACTTC. Its translation is CASSRTVRGYEQYF.